The 20 T cell receptor beta chains below all came from one sample that was sequenced in a study of blood T cell repertoires in COVID-19. Produced via immunoSEQ multiplex PCR; TCRdb's table is partial and in-frame only. The sample gives 250,000 to 300,000 clones, 81% of which show up once; under 3% is in the top ten. Sequencing was done on a sample of peripheral blood. The source of these receptors is a woman aged 55 to 70 with active or convalescent COVID-19.

This rearrangement joins TRBV2 to TRBJ1-2; TRBD1 matches 7 bases. Germline CDR1 and CDR2: SNHLY and FYNNEI. The trim removed 11 bases at V and 8 bases at J, leaving 11 bases unmatched. CDR3 length: 12 amino acids. This CDR3 is CASYRGARGYTF. The DNA for the CDR3 is TGTGCCTCATACAGGGGAGCGCGAGGCTACACCTTC.

The V gene is TRBV27, the J gene TRBJ1-3; D remains unclear. V lost 0 bases and J 3 bases, leaving 9 bases between the germline ends. Germline values: CDR1 MNHEY, CDR2 SMNVEV (reference sequence). The CDR3 extends over 15 amino acids. The CDR3 sequence: CASSLSRQRGNTIYF. The CDR3 DNA reads TGTGCCAGCAGTTTATCGCGGCAGCGTGGAAACACCATATATTTT.

This chain uses TRBV4-2 with TRBJ2-1; a possible D gene is TRBD2 (5 bases). This CDR3 has 14 amino acids. Germline assignment: CDR1 LGHNA and CDR2 YNFKEQ. With 0 bases removed from V and 6 bases from J, the gap between germline ends came to 9 bases. CDR3 sequence (DNA): TGTGCCAGCAGCCAAGATCCAGCGGCCAATGAGCAGTTCTTC. This gives the protein CASSQDPAANEQFF.

The V call is TRBV28, the J call TRBJ2-7; 7 nucleotides line up with TRBD2. V dropped 3 bases and J dropped 4; count of bases not matched to a gene: 15. The CDR3 spans 17 residues. Germline V gives CDR1 MDHEN, CDR2 SYDVKM. The chain's CDR3 is CASSFFWRRGILYEQYF. CDR3 nucleotide sequence: TGTGCCAGCAGTTTTTTTTGGAGGCGGGGGATCCTGTACGAGCAGTACTTC. Full variable domain (outside the CDR3, taken from reference TRBV28 and TRBJ2-7): DVKVTQSSRYLVKRTGEKVFLECVQDMDHENMFWYRQDPGLGLRLIYFSYDVKMKEKGDIPEGYSVSREKKERFSLILESASTNQTSMYLCASSFFWRRGILYEQYFGPGTRLTVT.

This chain joins TRBV19 and TRBJ1-1; the D gene is possibly TRBD1 (6 bases). Germline V gives CDR1 LNHDA, CDR2 SQIVND (reference sequence). V lost 5 bases, J lost 0 bases, and 16 bases lay in between. This CDR3 region has 16 residues. In nucleotides, the CDR3 is TGTGCCAGTAGTCCAACCCGGACAGAAATGAACACTGAAGCTTTCTTT. This gives the protein CASSPTRTEMNTEAFF.

At least ten counts were recorded for this clone. The chain uses TRBV5-4 and TRBJ1-4; TRBD1 is a possible D gene (5 bases). The germline CDR1 and CDR2 sequences are SGHNT and YYREEE (reference sequence). V gave up 3 bases and J gave up 8 bases, with 11 bases separating them. The CDR3 contains 13 residues. In DNA, the CDR3 is TGTGCCAGCAGCTCCCAGGGCAGGGAAAAACTGTTTTTT. Amino acids: CASSSQGREKLFF.

V is TRBV29-1 and J is TRBJ2-1; D might be TRBD2 (7 bases). The CDR3 has 16 amino acids. Trimming removed 1 base at V and 0 bases at J, with 13 bases between. In germline, CDR1 is SQVTM, CDR2 ANQGSEA. The CDR3 region has the DNA TGCAGCGTTGAAGGAGGGGGGGGACTCTCCTACAATGAGCAGTTCTTC. Translation gives CSVEGGGGLSYNEQFF.

This clone has a handful of counts. The chain is built from TRBV5-4 and TRBJ1-1; D remains unclear. CDR3 length: 13 amino acids. CDR1 and CDR2 from the germline V gene are SGHNT and YYREEE (reference sequence). Trimming shortened V by 4 bases and J by 0 bases, and 7 bases separated the two germline ends. The CDR3 nucleotides are TGTGCCAGCAGCGTTGCTATGAACACTGAAGCTTTCTTT. Translation gives CASSVAMNTEAFF.

This clone was counted a single time. The V gene is TRBV9, the J gene TRBJ1-1; 11 positions match TRBD1. Germline CDR1 reads SGDLS; CDR2 reads YYNGEE. CDR3 size: 17 residues. The V and J ends lost 0 bases and 3 bases, in that order; junction bases with no gene match: 7. The DNA of the CDR3 is TGTGCCAGCAGCGTAGACGGGACAGGGGGTTTCTACACTGAAGCTTTCTTT. As protein: CASSVDGTGGFYTEAFF.

J is TRBJ2-7 and V is TRBV7-6, with TRBD2 matching 15 bases. This CDR3 region has 19 residues. After removal of 0 bases from V and 0 bases from J, the junction contained 6 bases not matched to a gene. Germline CDR1 and CDR2: SGHVS and FNYEAQ. The CDR3 sequence is CASSLAGTSGGTYSYEQYF. The CDR3 nucleotides are TGTGCCAGCAGCTTAGCGGGGACTAGCGGGGGGACCTACTCCTACGAGCAGTACTTC. The complete variable domain, with remaining parts taken from reference TRBV7-6 and TRBJ2-7, reads GAGVSQSPRYKVTKRGQDVALRCDPISGHVSLYWYRQALGQGPEFLTYFNYEAQQDKSGLPNDRFSAERPEGSISTLTIQRTEQRDSAMYRCASSLAGTSGGTYSYEQYFGPGTRLTVT.

This clone was seen more than once but under ten times. The chain combines TRBV5-6 with TRBJ2-7, with no clear D. The CDR3 runs to 13 residues. Germline lookup yields CDR1 SGHDT and CDR2 YYEEEE. Trimming stripped 3 bases from V and 4 bases from J, with 11 bases between. DNA for the CDR3: TGTGCCAGCAGCTATTGGGCAGCATACGAGCAGTACTTC. It translates to CASSYWAAYEQYF.

The chain recombines TRBV4-1 with TRBJ1-3; 8 bases match TRBD1. This CDR3 is built from 14 residues. Germline lookup yields CDR1 MGHRA and CDR2 YSYEKL. With 4 bases clipped from V and 4 bases from J, the junction kept 3 bases outside the gene matches. CDR3 sequence (DNA): TGCGCCAGCAGCCCACGGGACAGGGGAAACACCATATATTTT. Its protein is CASSPRDRGNTIYF.

This clone was picked up one time. This rearrangement joins TRBV6-5 to TRBJ1-4, with 7 positions matching TRBD1. V lost 5 bases and J lost 7; bases outside the gene matches: 4. The CDR3 extends over 13 amino acids. The germline gives CDR1 MNHEY, CDR2 SVGAGI. The DNA for the CDR3 is TGTGCCAGCAGTACAGGGGTGGCTGAAAAACTGTTTTTT. It codes for CASSTGVAEKLFF.

This chain uses TRBV30 with TRBJ1-6; D perhaps matches TRBD1 (5 bases). This CDR3 comprises 14 residues. CDR1 is GTSNPN, CDR2 SVGIG, per germline (reference sequence). V lost 3 bases to trimming and J lost 1 base, with 7 bases between them. CDR3 protein: CAWRSGSYNSPLHF. The CDR3 bases are TGTGCCTGGAGGTCAGGGTCCTATAATTCACCCCTCCACTTT.

The genes are TRBV27 and TRBJ2-1; D might be TRBD1 (6 bases). V was pared by 0 bases and J by 8 bases, with 11 bases between. The CDR3 length is 14 residues. The germline CDR1 and CDR2 sequences are MNHEY and SMNVEV (reference sequence). The CDR3 here is CASSLSRGIDEQFF. The CDR3 DNA is TGTGCCAGCAGTTTATCGAGGGGGATCGATGAGCAGTTCTTC.

The rearrangement uses TRBV7-6 and TRBJ1-2; 9 positions agree with TRBD1. CDR1 and CDR2 (germline): SGHVS, FNYEAQ. With V trimmed by 2 bases and J by 6 bases, 10 bases remained unmatched. The CDR3 is 16 residues long. The CDR3 is CASSLSGTGTSNGYTF. DNA for the CDR3: TGTGCCAGCAGCTTATCCGGGACAGGGACTTCAAATGGCTACACCTTC.

The chain combines TRBV18 with TRBJ2-1, with TRBD1 identical over 7 bases. CDR3 length: 15 residues. V lost 3 bases, J lost 3 bases, and 5 bases stayed unmatched. Germline V CDR1 and CDR2: KGHSH, LQKENI. CDR3 in DNA: TGTGCCAGCTCACCTAGGGACAGTAGCTACAATGAGCAGTTCTTC. It codes for CASSPRDSSYNEQFF.

The chain carries TRBV18 and TRBJ2-7; the D is unclear. The V end lost 4 bases, the J end lost 3 bases, and 10 bases lay between the germline ends. This CDR3 region has 13 residues. Germline V lookup: CDR1 KGHSH, CDR2 LQKENI. The CDR3 reads CASSLSPSYEQYF. CDR3 DNA sequence: TGTGCCAGCTCACTTTCCCCCAGCTACGAGCAGTACTTC.

This clone was observed once. The chain joins TRBV18 to TRBJ1-5; unclear D gene. Germline-derived CDR1 and CDR2 are KGHSH and LQKENI. The CDR3 loop spans 15 amino acids. V was pared by 1 base and J by 5 bases, with 12 bases between. CDR3 nucleotides: TGTGCCAGCTCACCACAATCGCAGGTCGATCAGCCCCAGCATTTT. Its protein is CASSPQSQVDQPQHF.

As to this clone: Relative to the germline gene, one junction end is altered; a read error may explain this. This rearrangement joins TRBV7-7 to TRBJ2-1, with TRBD1 matching over 10 bases. In germline, CDR1 is SSHAT, CDR2 FNYEAQ (reference sequence). This CDR3 has 17 amino acids. DNA of the CDR3: TGTGCTAGCAGCATACCGGGACAGGGGAGCTCCTACAATGAGCAGTTCTTC. Translating gives CASSIPGQGSSYNEQFF.